In its sample, the clone carrying this T cell receptor beta chain is large. The antigen remains undetermined. This sample stems from a study of T cell repertoires in aging, cancer and after chemotherapy. Background on the study: Donors were grouped into six age bands spanning 30 or younger through 70 or older. The full dataset contained approximately 9.6 million TCR reads. General study results and limits: The repertoire data cannot show anything about immunological memory following chemotherapy.

With V trimmed by 1 base and J by 5 bases, 13 bases remained unmatched. This CDR3 contains 17 residues. The template was genomic DNA from peripheral blood, not RNA. Multiplex touch-down PCR with TRB-A/B primers amplified rearranged V-D-J TRB sequences. TCRdb ran MiXCR on the multiplex PCR reads and lists one entry per CDR3 protein. Counted here are approximately 1,000 distinct CDR3 sequences, around 29% occurring once; the ten biggest clones make up approximately 14%. V gene TRBV12-3 or TRBV12-4 combines with J gene TRBJ2-5; 7 nucleotides line up with TRBD2. The sequence came from a human donor with a solid tumor. Sample: blood. In DNA form, the CDR3 reads TGTGCCAGCAGTTTAGTCCCCGGGCGGGAGAATGGGGAGACCCAGTACTTC. Amino acids: CASSLVPGRENGETQYF.